This T cell receptor beta chain emerged from a study of Graves' ophthalmopathy and Graves' hyperthyroidism. Amplification from RNA transcripts yielded the TCR beta CDR3 regions. The workflow started with a first-round RT-PCR run with HTBI primers and then moved on to a second-round multiplex PCR. TCRdb reprocessed the multiplex PCR reads via MiXCR and lists one record per CDR3 protein. This table has 400,000 or so distinct CDR3 sequences, approximately 15% appearing once. The sample holds a few counts of this clonotype. Stable hyperthyroidism meant no ophthalmopathy within 18 months of follow-up. This receptor was taken from a woman aged 18-29 years with stable Graves' hyperthyroidism. The specimen was peripheral blood.

CDR3 sequence: CSAGRAMGSYEQYF. In DNA, the CDR3 is TGCAGTGCCGGAAGGGCAATGGGCAGCTACGAGCAGTACTTC. V and J are TRBV20-1 and TRBJ2-7; no clear D. There are 14 residues in the CDR3. Trimming removed 6 bases at V and 3 bases at J, with 18 bases between. CDR1 is DFQATT and CDR2 is SNEGSKA in the germline V gene (reference sequence).